Below, 12 T cell receptor beta chains from the same sample are listed, as sequenced in a study of T cells in Graves' hyperthyroidism and ophthalmopathy. Amplified TCR beta CDR3 regions derived from RNA transcripts. First-round RT-PCR targeting the TCR CDR3 was performed with the HTBI primer set. TCRdb re-called the multiplex PCR reads through MiXCR, storing one row per CDR3 protein. The sample yields hundreds of thousands of distinct CDR3 sequences, approximately 19% seen once. Sequenced sample: blood. These receptors all stem from a woman aged 45-65 years with Graves' hyperthyroidism that later progressed to Graves' ophthalmopathy.

This clonotype was picked up a small number of times. The chain links TRBV20-1 to TRBJ1-2; D is uncertain. V was cut by 6 bases and J by 6 bases, with 5 bases left in between. The germline gives CDR1 DFQATT, CDR2 SNEGSKA (reference sequence). The CDR3 covers 9 residues. CDR3 sequence (DNA): TGCAGTGCCCTTGATGGCTACACCTTC. Translating gives CSALDGYTF.

This clonotype was picked up many times. This sequence joins TRBV11-2 and TRBJ1-1, with D uncertain. The CDR3 is 13 residues long. V was shortened by 4 bases and J by 10 bases, with 16 bases between the two germline ends. Germline values: CDR1 SGHAT, CDR2 FQNNGV. CDR3 bases: TGTGCCAGCAGCTCCTTTAGACGGTCTGTAGCTTTCTTT. It yields the protein CASSSFRRSVAFF.

The table lists this clonotype with a few counts. CDR3: CSARGWELGPWGNQPQHF. DNA of the CDR3: TGCAGTGCTAGAGGGTGGGAGTTGGGGCCTTGGGGCAATCAGCCCCAGCATTTT. V is TRBV20-1 and J is TRBJ1-5; tentatively, D is TRBD1 (5 bases). The germline CDR1 and CDR2 sequences are DFQATT and SNEGSKA (reference sequence). Trimming stripped 1 base from V and 2 bases from J, with 21 bases between. CDR3 length equals 18 residues.

V gene TRBV29-1 combines with J gene TRBJ2-1; TRBD2 matches at 12 bases. The V and J ends lost 7 bases and 7 bases, in that order; junction bases with no gene match: 11. Germline V gene sequence: CDR1 SQVTM, CDR2 ANQGSEA. The CDR3 is 15 residues long. Here the CDR3 reads CSGGPSGGAVNEQFF. The CDR3 nucleotides read TGCAGCGGAGGACCTAGCGGGGGGGCTGTGAATGAGCAGTTCTTC.

The V gene is TRBV30, the J gene TRBJ1-1; 12 positions match TRBD1. CDR1 is GTSNPN and CDR2 is SVGIG in the germline V gene (reference sequence). CDR3 size: 15 residues. The ends lost 5 bases at V and 3 bases at J; junction bases unmatched: 7. This CDR3 is CAWRGQGAEDTEAFF. Written as DNA, the CDR3 is TGTGCCTGGCGGGGACAGGGGGCGGAGGACACTGAAGCTTTCTTT. The whole variable domain, remainder taken from reference TRBV30 and TRBJ1-1, is SQTIHQWPATLVQPVGSPLSLECTVEGTSNPNLYWYRQAAGRGLQLLFYSVGIGQISSEVPQNLSASRPQDRQFILSSKKLLLSDSGFYLCAWRGQGAEDTEAFFGQGTRLTVV.

The V and J genes are TRBV4-1 and TRBJ2-5; D call uncertain. The V gene lost 0 bases and the J gene lost 0 bases, with 5 bases spanning the gap. The CDR3 is 14 amino acids. Germline V gives CDR1 MGHRA, CDR2 YSYEKL. This CDR3 reads CASSQDPHQETQYF. The CDR3 bases are TGCGCCAGCAGCCAAGACCCGCACCAAGAGACCCAGTACTTC.

The chain has TRBV19 and TRBJ1-1; D remains unclear. This CDR3 contains 15 residues. V was pared by 5 bases and J by 5 bases, with 18 bases between. Germline assignment: CDR1 LNHDA and CDR2 SQIVND (reference sequence). Written as DNA, the CDR3 is TGTGCCAGTAGTTCCTTGAGCGGACTAGGTACTGAAGCTTTCTTT. Its translation: CASSSLSGLGTEAFF.

This clonotype was recorded at least ten times. The rearrangement links TRBV3-1 to TRBJ1-2; D is unclear. V lost 1 base to trimming and J lost 11 bases, with 14 bases between them. This CDR3 contains 13 residues. CDR1 is LGHDT and CDR2 is YNNKEL in the germline V gene (reference sequence). The CDR3 reads CASSQVDQPGYTF. CDR3 DNA: TGTGCCAGCAGCCAAGTCGATCAGCCGGGTTACACCTTC.

V gene TRBV7-9 combines with J gene TRBJ2-2; D is undetermined. V lost 7 bases, J lost 2 bases, and 5 bases lay in between. CDR1 and CDR2 from the germline V gene are SEHNR and FQNEAQ (reference sequence). The CDR3 extends over 12 amino acids. CDR3 amino acids: CASNDNTGELFF. CDR3 bases: TGTGCCAGCAACGATAACACCGGGGAGCTGTTTTTT. The complete variable domain, with remaining parts taken from reference TRBV7-9 and TRBJ2-2, reads DTGVSQNPRHKITKRGQNVTFRCDPISEHNRLYWYRQTLGQGPEFLTYFQNEAQLEKSRLLSDRFSAERPKGSFSTLEIQRTEQGDSAMYLCASNDNTGELFFGEGSRLTVL.

The J gene is TRBJ2-1, the V gene TRBV7-6, with D possibly being TRBD1 or TRBD2 (5 bases each). Trimming took 1 base from V and 6 from J, leaving 10 bases between them. The CDR3 spans 14 residues. Looked up from germline, CDR1 is SGHVS and CDR2 is FNYEAQ. This chain's CDR3 is CASSLDGGVNEQFF. The CDR3 DNA reads TGTGCCAGCAGCTTAGATGGGGGTGTCAATGAGCAGTTCTTC.

This clonotype was counted once. The CDR3 DNA reads TGCGCCAGCAGCCAAGATAGCGGGGGACAGGGGGAGACTGAAGCTTTCTTT. The encoded protein is CASSQDSGGQGETEAFF. The J gene is TRBJ1-1, the V gene TRBV4-1; 11 positions agree with TRBD1. The CDR3 length is 17 residues. Germline assignment: CDR1 MGHRA and CDR2 YSYEKL. The junction had 8 bases not matched to a gene; V was cut back by 0 bases and J by 5 bases.

The V call is TRBV10-3, the J call TRBJ2-5, with 8 bases aligning to TRBD1. V shed 0 bases and J 3 bases; nucleotides not matched to a gene: 3. The CDR3 length is 15 residues. Germline V gene lookup returns CDR1 ENHRY and CDR2 SYGVKD. The CDR3 nucleotides read TGTGCCATCAGTGAGTCGAGGGACAGGAAAGAGACCCAGTACTTC. It encodes CAISESRDRKETQYF.